The rows below give T cell receptor beta chains drawn from one sample of a study of T cell responses to AZD1222 COVID-19 vaccine. The protocol was immunoSEQ multiplex PCR, while the TCRdb copy is restricted to in-frame clones and leaves out a portion. The table shows 150,000 to 180,000 clones, with 90% occurring only once. Sequencing used peripheral blood, obtained on day 0 of AZD1222 vaccination. These TCRs come from an adult in good health. The CDR3 runs from the conserved cysteine through the conserved F or W. Fields, in order: clone size, D gene, V gene, J gene, CDR3 DNA, CDR3 protein. D genes are given only for firm matches. The size entry is marked missing in some rows and otherwise reads once, few, many or a size class.

abundance: .; d_gene: TRBD1; v_gene: TRBV3-1/TRBV3-2; j_gene: TRBJ1-1; CDR3nt: TGTGCCAGCAGCTTTTATGGACAGGGGAGGGGCACTGAAGCTTTCTTT; CDR3aa: CASSFYGQGRGTEAFF
abundance: .; d_gene: .; v_gene: TRBV6-5; j_gene: TRBJ2-7; CDR3nt: TGTGCCACCCCGGGATTCTTACACCCCTACGAGCAGTACTTC; CDR3aa: CATPGFLHPYEQYF
abundance: .; d_gene: .; v_gene: TRBV29-1; j_gene: TRBJ1-4; CDR3nt: TGCAGCGTTGAAGTTCAGATAAATGAAAAACTGTTTTTT; CDR3aa: CSVEVQINEKLFF
abundance: once; d_gene: .; v_gene: TRBV10-3; j_gene: TRBJ1-5; CDR3nt: TGTGCCATTTCCGTGGGGCGCGAGCAGCCCCAGCATTTT; CDR3aa: CAISVGREQPQHF
abundance: few; d_gene: .; v_gene: TRBV9; j_gene: TRBJ2-5; CDR3nt: TGTGCCAGCAGCGTGGGGGCAGTTGGAGAGACCCAGTACTTC; CDR3aa: CASSVGAVGETQYF
abundance: .; d_gene: .; v_gene: TRBV6-5; j_gene: TRBJ1-2; CDR3nt: TGTGCCAGCAGTTACCGGCCGGGGTTATATGGCTACACCTTC; CDR3aa: CASSYRPGLYGYTF
abundance: .; d_gene: .; v_gene: TRBV5-1; j_gene: TRBJ2-5; CDR3nt: TGCGCCAGCAGCTTCAGGACGGGGAAAGGGGGGACCCAGTACTTC; CDR3aa: CASSFRTGKGGTQYF
abundance: .; d_gene: .; v_gene: TRBV7-9; j_gene: TRBJ2-2; CDR3nt: TGTGCCAGCAGCTCGACCACACGGAACACCGGGGAGCTGTTTTTT; CDR3aa: CASSSTTRNTGELFF
abundance: .; d_gene: TRBD2; v_gene: TRBV10-3; j_gene: TRBJ2-5; CDR3nt: TGTGCCATCGGACGGGGGGGCAGGGAAGAGACCCAGTACTTC; CDR3aa: CAIGRGGREETQYF
abundance: .; d_gene: .; v_gene: TRBV5-1; j_gene: TRBJ2-1; CDR3nt: TGCGCCAGCAAAAACGGGGGGCCCTACAATGAGCAGTTCTTC; CDR3aa: CASKNGGPYNEQFF
abundance: .; d_gene: TRBD1; v_gene: TRBV4-1; j_gene: TRBJ2-7; CDR3nt: TGCGCCAGCAGCCAACAGACAGGGGGCCAAACCTACGAGCAGTACTTC; CDR3aa: CASSQQTGGQTYEQYF
abundance: .; d_gene: .; v_gene: TRBV19; j_gene: TRBJ1-5; CDR3nt: TGTGCCAGTTCCCGGGAGGCAATAAATCAGCCCCAGCATTTT; CDR3aa: CASSREAINQPQHF
abundance: .; d_gene: .; v_gene: TRBV12-3/TRBV12-4; j_gene: TRBJ2-7; CDR3nt: TGTGCCAGCAGTCCCGGGGGATACGAGCAGTACTTC; CDR3aa: CASSPGGYEQYF
abundance: .; d_gene: .; v_gene: TRBV5-1; j_gene: TRBJ1-1; CDR3nt: TGCGCCAGCAGCGGTACAGGGTTTAACACTGAAGCTTTCTTT; CDR3aa: CASSGTGFNTEAFF
abundance: .; d_gene: .; v_gene: TRBV11-2; j_gene: TRBJ1-2; CDR3nt: TGTGCCAGCAGCTTGACGGACAATTATGGCTACACCTTC; CDR3aa: CASSLTDNYGYTF
abundance: .; d_gene: .; v_gene: TRBV5-4; j_gene: TRBJ2-5; CDR3nt: TGTGCCAGCAGCTTGGCGCCAGGGGATGCGGAGACCCAGTACTTC; CDR3aa: CASSLAPGDAETQYF
abundance: .; d_gene: TRBD1; v_gene: TRBV28; j_gene: TRBJ1-2; CDR3nt: TGTGCCAGCAGTCTCCCGTTTGGGACAGCGTATGGCTACACCTTC; CDR3aa: CASSLPFGTAYGYTF
abundance: .; d_gene: .; v_gene: TRBV19; j_gene: TRBJ2-7; CDR3nt: TGTGCCAGTAGCGGGGGCCGGAACGAGCAGTACTTC; CDR3aa: CASSGGRNEQYF
abundance: once; d_gene: .; v_gene: TRBV2; j_gene: TRBJ1-3; CDR3nt: TGTGCCAGCGGCTCTCGGAACACCATATATTTT; CDR3aa: CASGSRNTIYF
abundance: .; d_gene: TRBD1; v_gene: TRBV25-1; j_gene: TRBJ1-4; CDR3nt: TGTGCCAGCAGTGACCGACAGGGAGGGAAACTGTTTTTT; CDR3aa: CASSDRQGGKLFF
abundance: .; d_gene: TRBD1; v_gene: TRBV24-1; j_gene: TRBJ1-2; CDR3nt: TGTGCCACCAGGGGACAGGGGGATAACTATGGCTACACCTTC; CDR3aa: CATRGQGDNYGYTF
abundance: .; d_gene: .; v_gene: TRBV4-3; j_gene: TRBJ1-1; CDR3nt: TGCGCCAGCAGCCAAGATCGGGGGACTGAAGCTTTCTTT; CDR3aa: CASSQDRGTEAFF
abundance: .; d_gene: .; v_gene: TRBV5-6; j_gene: TRBJ2-5; CDR3nt: TGTGCCAGCAGCAGGAGGACAGCCCATGGAGAGACCCAGTACTTC; CDR3aa: CASSRRTAHGETQYF
abundance: few; d_gene: .; v_gene: TRBV29-1; j_gene: TRBJ1-1; CDR3nt: TGCAGCGTTCCCACCCAGGACACCTGGGGGACTGAAGCTTTCTTT; CDR3aa: CSVPTQDTWGTEAFF
abundance: .; d_gene: TRBD1; v_gene: TRBV9; j_gene: TRBJ1-5; CDR3nt: TGTGCCAGCAGCCCAGGACAGGGGGCATTAAATCAGCCCCAGCATTTT; CDR3aa: CASSPGQGALNQPQHF
abundance: .; d_gene: .; v_gene: TRBV6-5; j_gene: TRBJ1-4; CDR3nt: TGTGCCACGCGGAACAGATTGACTAATGAAAAACTGTTTTTT; CDR3aa: CATRNRLTNEKLFF
abundance: once; d_gene: TRBD1; v_gene: TRBV30; j_gene: TRBJ1-4; CDR3nt: TGTGCCTGGACCTGGACAGGGGTTTCTTTAGGGGTTAAAGAAAAACTGTTTTTT; CDR3aa: CAWTWTGVSLGVKEKLFF
abundance: .; d_gene: .; v_gene: TRBV7-3; j_gene: TRBJ2-7; CDR3nt: TGTGCCAGCAGCCCCTCGGGGCAGTACGAGCAGTACTTC; CDR3aa: CASSPSGQYEQYF
abundance: few; d_gene: .; v_gene: TRBV2; j_gene: TRBJ2-7; CDR3nt: TGTGCCAGCAGTGATTATGAGCAGTACTTC; CDR3aa: CASSDYEQYF
abundance: .; d_gene: .; v_gene: TRBV7-8; j_gene: TRBJ2-3; CDR3nt: TGTGCCAGCAGCTTCAAAGATACGCAGTATTTT; CDR3aa: CASSFKDTQYF
abundance: .; d_gene: .; v_gene: TRBV18; j_gene: TRBJ1-2; CDR3nt: TGTGCCAGCTCACCTCCACAGGGCGTTGGCTACACCTTC; CDR3aa: CASSPPQGVGYTF
abundance: .; d_gene: TRBD1; v_gene: TRBV28; j_gene: TRBJ1-2; CDR3nt: TGTGCCAGCAGGCCCTTCACCGGGACAGGCCGTGACTACACCTTC; CDR3aa: CASRPFTGTGRDYTF
abundance: .; d_gene: .; v_gene: TRBV15; j_gene: TRBJ1-2; CDR3nt: TGTGCCACCAGCAGAGCGAGGGAAAGGTTTTTGGGTGGCTACACCTTC; CDR3aa: CATSRARERFLGGYTF
abundance: .; d_gene: .; v_gene: TRBV7-9; j_gene: TRBJ1-2; CDR3nt: TGTGCCAGCACCCTACGACAGTCCCTTAACTATGGCTACACCTTC; CDR3aa: CASTLRQSLNYGYTF
abundance: .; d_gene: .; v_gene: TRBV7-3; j_gene: TRBJ1-2; CDR3nt: TGTGCCAGCAGCTTATGGGGGACGACCTCGGACGGCTACACCTTC; CDR3aa: CASSLWGTTSDGYTF
abundance: once; d_gene: .; v_gene: TRBV29-1; j_gene: TRBJ1-1; CDR3nt: TGCAGCGCGGCGGCAGGGACGAACACTGAAGCTTTCTTT; CDR3aa: CSAAAGTNTEAFF
abundance: .; d_gene: TRBD1; v_gene: TRBV7-8; j_gene: TRBJ1-2; CDR3nt: TGTGCCAGCAGCCGCCTCGGGGACAGCGGGGGGGGCTACACCTTC; CDR3aa: CASSRLGDSGGGYTF
abundance: once; d_gene: .; v_gene: TRBV5-1; j_gene: TRBJ2-2; CDR3nt: TGCGCCAGCAGCCCAGGGGACACCGGGGAGCTGTTTTTT; CDR3aa: CASSPGDTGELFF
abundance: .; d_gene: .; v_gene: TRBV2; j_gene: TRBJ1-5; CDR3nt: TGTGCCAGCAAGGTGGAGGGCAATCAGCCCCAGCATTTT; CDR3aa: CASKVEGNQPQHF
abundance: .; d_gene: .; v_gene: TRBV27; j_gene: TRBJ1-5; CDR3nt: TGTGCCAGCAGTTTACCGAATCAGCCCCAGCATTTT; CDR3aa: CASSLPNQPQHF
abundance: once; d_gene: .; v_gene: TRBV15; j_gene: TRBJ2-3; CDR3nt: TGTGCCACCAGCCAACCTGGGGCCCCTAGCACAGATACGCAGTATTTT; CDR3aa: CATSQPGAPSTDTQYF